This entry describes one TCR beta chain. Germline-derived CDR1 and CDR2 are LNHNV and YYDKDF (reference sequence). V dropped 1 base and J dropped 2; count of bases not matched to a gene: 2. The CDR3 totals 16 residues. This sample stems from a study of blood T cell repertoires in COVID-19. Measured with immunoSEQ multiplex PCR; TCRdb has only the in-frame clones, and not every one. The sample has 200,000 to 250,000 clones, around 86% seen once; the top ten hold over 3%. This chain links TRBV15 with TRBJ2-2, with TRBD1 matching over 9 bases. Source material: PBMCs or T cells enriched from blood (not recorded which). This sequence was found in a woman aged 40-49 years with acute COVID-19. The CDR3 region has the DNA TGTGCCACCAGCAGAGGGGACAGGGAAAACACCGGGGAGCTGTTTTTT. Residues: CATSRGDRENTGELFF.